The clone carrying this TCR beta chain was counted a few times. What it recognizes is unknown. V was pared by 5 bases and J by 7 bases, with 8 bases of the junction left unmatched. Germline V gene data show CDR1 as SGHVS and CDR2 as FQNEAQ. The CDR3 covers 15 residues. The data were obtained in a study of cytotoxic CD8 clonotypes in ibrutinib-treated CLL. Study summary: Samples averaged roughly 280,000 productive templates and 90,000 to 100,000 productive rearrangements. Broader study findings: Baseline clonality exceeded age-matched healthy donors and tracked circulating CD8+ T-cell counts.

Method: immunoSEQ multiplex PCR; TCRdb's copy keeps in-frame clones and lacks some. The table shows approximately 57,000 clones, with roughly 50% occurring only once. The chain links TRBV7-8 to TRBJ2-5; 12 bases are shared with TRBD2. This TCR came from a human donor with chronic lymphocytic leukemia. The sample consisted of PBMCs, taken after 24 months of ibrutinib treatment. For the CDR3, the DNA is TGTGCCAGCAGCCCCAGACTAGCGGGAGTTGTGACCCAGTACTTC. Translation: CASSPRLAGVVTQYF.